Listed below are T cell receptor beta chains from one sample, sequenced in a study of shared clonotypes between healthy human individuals. Here immunoSEQ multiplex PCR was the method, and the copy in TCRdb shows in-frame clones only, minus some. The table includes roughly 1,800,000 clones, just under 95% detected once. Sequencing was performed on naive CD8+ T cells sorted from blood. Every receptor here comes from a man younger than 35 in good health. Both conserved end residues are part of each CDR3. The D gene is left open where the match is weak. Where a row states a size, it is once, few, many or the class of an expanded clone; other rows omit it.

>NA|TRBJ2-3|NA|TRBV5-1
CASSSWDATDTQYF
TGCGCCAGCAGCTCGTGGGACGCCACAGATACGCAGTATTTT
>NA|TRBJ2-4|NA|TRBV5-6
CASRQQGVKNIQYF
TGTGCCAGCAGACAACAGGGAGTCAAAAACATTCAGTACTTC
>NA|TRBJ1-1|NA|TRBV28
CASSLMGNTEAFF
TGTGCCAGCAGTTTAATGGGGAACACTGAAGCTTTCTTT
>NA|TRBJ1-2|NA|TRBV6-5
CASSYSRAGLNYGYTF
TGTGCCAGCAGTTACTCGAGGGCAGGACTAAACTATGGCTACACCTTC
>TRBD1|TRBJ2-7|NA|TRBV4-1
CASSQVATGPTYEQYF
TGCGCCAGCAGCCAAGTCGCGACAGGGCCTACCTACGAGCAGTACTTC
>NA|TRBJ2-1|once|TRBV7-2
CASSSYSLEAGYNEQFF
TGTGCCAGCAGCTCATACTCTTTGGAGGCGGGCTACAATGAGCAGTTCTTC
>NA|TRBJ1-5|NA|TRBV4-1
CASSRTDISNQPQHF
TGCGCCAGCAGCCGGACGGACATTAGCAATCAGCCCCAGCATTTT
>TRBD1|TRBJ2-5|NA|TRBV6-5
CASRSPGGGETQYF
TGTGCCAGCAGGTCCCCAGGGGGCGGAGAGACCCAGTACTTC
>TRBD1|TRBJ1-3|few|TRBV29-1
CSVATGDGNTIYF
TGCAGCGTGGCGACAGGGGATGGAAACACCATATATTTT
>NA|TRBJ2-2|NA|TRBV14
CASSQEWSIGNTGELFF
TGTGCCAGCAGCCAAGAGTGGAGCATCGGAAACACCGGGGAGCTGTTTTTT
>TRBD2|TRBJ2-5|NA|TRBV7-9
CASSTYEAGEVQETQYF
TGTGCCAGCAGCACTTACGAGGCGGGAGAGGTTCAAGAGACCCAGTACTTC
>TRBD2|TRBJ2-2|NA|TRBV7-9
CASSVLAGSTGELFF
TGTGCCAGCAGCGTCCTAGCGGGGAGCACCGGGGAGCTGTTTTTT
>NA|TRBJ1-4|NA|TRBV9
CASSAPEDGEKLFF
TGTGCCAGCAGCGCACCAGAAGATGGTGAAAAACTGTTTTTT
>NA|TRBJ2-7|NA|TRBV6-6
CASSYDRTYEQYF
TGTGCCAGCAGTTACGACCGAACCTACGAGCAGTACTTC
>NA|TRBJ1-4|NA|TRBV9
CASSDRRDKATNEKLFF
TGTGCCAGCAGCGACCGCCGGGACAAGGCAACTAATGAAAAACTGTTTTTT
>NA|TRBJ2-5|once|TRBV10-3
CAISEDYPQETQYF
TGTGCCATCAGTGAGGACTACCCTCAAGAGACCCAGTACTTC
>TRBD2|TRBJ2-1|NA|TRBV27
CASSFGTSGVYEQFF
TGTGCCAGCAGTTTCGGGACTAGCGGGGTCTATGAGCAGTTCTTC
>TRBD1|TRBJ1-2|NA|TRBV27
CASSGTGTGSYGYTF
TGTGCCAGCAGTGGTACCGGGACAGGAAGCTATGGCTACACCTTC
>TRBD1|TRBJ2-1|NA|TRBV4-1
CASSPEPGQDYNEQFF
TGCGCCAGCAGCCCCGAGCCGGGACAGGACTACAATGAGCAGTTCTTC
>NA|TRBJ2-7|NA|TRBV19
CATSAAGLSYEQYF
TGTGCCACTTCAGCAGCGGGCTTAAGCTACGAGCAGTACTTC
>NA|TRBJ2-3|once|TRBV13
CASSLGRNRDTQYF
TGTGCCAGCAGCTTAGGCAGGAATAGAGATACGCAGTATTTT
>NA|TRBJ2-1|NA|TRBV6-5
CASSYSGSGEQFF
TGTGCCAGCAGTTACTCGGGGAGTGGTGAGCAGTTCTTC
>NA|TRBJ2-7|NA|TRBV5-1
CASSLGGSEQYF
TGCGCCAGCAGCTTGGGTGGAAGCGAGCAGTACTTC
>TRBD2|TRBJ2-3|NA|TRBV5-4
CASSRTSGDTQYF
TGTGCCAGCAGCCGGACTAGCGGAGATACGCAGTATTTT
>TRBD2|TRBJ2-7|NA|TRBV9
CASSPGGSGVPAYEQYF
TGTGCCAGCAGCCCCGGGGGTAGCGGGGTGCCTGCCTACGAGCAGTACTTC
>TRBD1|TRBJ2-2|NA|TRBV28
CASSTSLRDRDNTGELFF
TGTGCCAGCAGTACTTCTCTGCGGGACAGGGATAACACCGGGGAGCTGTTTTTT
>NA|TRBJ2-2|NA|TRBV28
CASSYRFDSRNTGELFF
TGTGCCAGCAGTTACCGCTTTGACAGCCGTAACACCGGGGAGCTGTTTTTT
>NA|TRBJ2-7|NA|TRBV5-8
CASIGSTYEQYF
TGTGCCAGCATAGGGTCGACGTACGAGCAGTACTTC
>NA|TRBJ2-7|NA|TRBV6-5
CASSYEGGYEQYF
TGTGCCAGCAGTTACGAGGGAGGCTACGAGCAGTACTTC
>NA|TRBJ2-7|NA|TRBV18
CASHQGARGIAEQYF
TGTGCCAGCCACCAGGGGGCGCGGGGGATAGCCGAGCAGTACTTC
>NA|TRBJ2-7|NA|TRBV15
CATSRPPSTLTAYEQYF
TGTGCCACCAGCAGACCACCTTCGACCCTGACCGCCTACGAGCAGTACTTC
>NA|TRBJ2-3|NA|TRBV27
CASSLVGSTDTQYF
TGTGCCAGCAGCCTCGTAGGCAGCACAGATACGCAGTATTTT
>NA|TRBJ2-1|NA|TRBV9
CASSLSTRGKVF
TGTGCCAGCAGCCTCTCGACTAGGGGGAAGGTCTTC
>NA|TRBJ2-2|NA|TRBV25-1
CASSAGAGELFF
TGTGCCAGCAGTGCCGGGGCCGGGGAGCTGTTTTTT
>NA|TRBJ1-6|few|TRBV5-6
CASSLLNSPLHF
TGTGCCAGCAGCCTGCTTAATTCACCCCTCCACTTT
>TRBD2|TRBJ2-3|NA|TRBV10-1
CASSSLADTDTQYF
TGCGCCAGCAGCTCTCTAGCGGACACAGATACGCAGTATTTT
>NA|TRBJ2-7|NA|TRBV12-5
CASGTPSGINYEQYF
TGTGCTAGTGGCACCCCCTCGGGAATCAACTACGAGCAGTACTTC
>NA|TRBJ2-1|NA|TRBV11-2
CASSQPRGDEQFF
TGTGCCAGCAGCCAGCCCAGGGGTGATGAGCAGTTCTTC
>NA|TRBJ2-7|NA|TRBV12-5
CASGFPGDEQYF
TGTGCTAGTGGTTTCCCAGGGGACGAGCAGTACTTC
>NA|TRBJ1-5|once|TRBV27
CASRGSNQPQHF
TGTGCCAGCAGGGGTAGCAATCAGCCCCAGCATTTT
>NA|TRBJ1-1|NA|TRBV9
CASSVGTSNTEAFF
TGTGCCAGCAGCGTAGGGACTTCGAACACTGAAGCTTTCTTT
>TRBD2|TRBJ2-7|few|TRBV7-2
CASSPWGGYEQYF
TGTGCCAGCAGTCCCTGGGGGGGCTACGAGCAGTACTTC
>TRBD2|TRBJ2-1|NA|TRBV4-1
CASSQEREIEQFF
TGCGCCAGCAGCCAAGAGCGGGAGATTGAGCAGTTCTTC
>TRBD1|TRBJ2-3|NA|TRBV9
CASSLTGGRTDTQYF
TGTGCCAGCAGCCTAACAGGGGGGAGGACAGATACGCAGTATTTT
>NA|TRBJ1-2|NA|TRBV2
CAREHTGSHGYGYTF
TGTGCCAGAGAACATACAGGAAGTCATGGCTATGGCTACACCTTC
>TRBD1|TRBJ1-1|NA|TRBV7-9
CASGSGTGFENTEAFF
TGTGCCAGCGGTTCCGGGACAGGGTTCGAGAACACTGAAGCTTTCTTT
>NA|TRBJ1-3|once|TRBV13
CASSFGGGNTIYF
TGTGCCAGCAGCTTCGGCGGTGGAAACACCATATATTTT
>NA|TRBJ1-1|NA|TRBV6-1
CASSEAVTEENTEAFF
TGTGCCAGCAGTGAAGCCGTGACGGAAGAGAACACTGAAGCTTTCTTT
>TRBD2|TRBJ2-3|once|TRBV11-2
CASSPGLASTDTQYF
TGTGCCAGCAGCCCGGGACTAGCGTCCACAGATACGCAGTATTTT
>TRBD1|TRBJ2-7|NA|TRBV11-3
CASSAGTGVSYEQYF
TGTGCCAGCAGCGCCGGGACAGGGGTTTCCTACGAGCAGTACTTC
>TRBD2|TRBJ2-3|once|TRBV9
CASSLSGGSDTQYF
TGTGCCAGCAGCCTGAGCGGGGGGTCAGATACGCAGTATTTT
>NA|TRBJ1-3|NA|TRBV9
CASSVAAGGIGNTIYF
TGTGCCAGCAGCGTAGCTGCGGGGGGAATTGGAAACACCATATATTTT
>NA|TRBJ2-7|once|TRBV30
CAWSLSDNEQYF
TGTGCCTGGAGTTTATCCGACAACGAGCAGTACTTC